Presented here are 3 T cell receptor beta chains from one specimen sequenced in a study of blood T cells in healthy people across ages. Next came a second PCR, run for about 7 to 12 cycles, which used a sample-barcoded 5' primer along with a J-beta primer mix. MiXCR was run by TCRdb on the 5' RACE reads, yielding one entry per CDR3 protein. The repertoire includes under 1,000,000 distinct CDR3 sequences, 30% to 45% of them detected once, and around 13% sits in the top ten. Sequencing input: blood. These receptors all stem from a man aged 18 to 35 in good health.

The J gene is TRBJ1-1, the V gene TRBV5-1; 9 bases fit TRBD1. The CDR3 covers 15 residues. V lost 4 bases and J lost 4; bases outside the gene matches: 8. Germline CDR1 and CDR2: SGHRS and YFSETQ. CDR3 amino acids: CASSPLGTGLTEAFF. CDR3 nucleotides: TGCGCCAGCAGCCCACTAGGGACAGGGCTCACTGAAGCTTTCTTT.

A word on this clonotype: One base away lies a much larger clone, so this may be a sequencing read error. This chain connects TRBV12-3 or TRBV12-4 to TRBJ2-5; D uncertain. The CDR3 sequence is 14 residues long. V dropped 5 bases and J dropped 4 bases, with 14 bases sitting between them. CDR3: CASSVSTSRETQYF. The DNA for the CDR3 is TGTGCCAGCAGTGTATCAACCTCTCGAGAGACCCAGTACTTC.

The chain has TRBV7-2 and TRBJ2-5, with D tentatively TRBD1 (6 bases). TRBJ2-1 matches the DNA end more closely, so the J call is doubtful. The germline CDR1 and CDR2 sequences are SGHTA and FQGNSA. The CDR3 has 18 amino acids. For the CDR3, the DNA is TGTGCCAGCAGTCGAGAGGGGGTGCCAGGGATAATCCAAGAGACCCAGTTCTTC. Protein: CASSREGVPGIIQETQFF.